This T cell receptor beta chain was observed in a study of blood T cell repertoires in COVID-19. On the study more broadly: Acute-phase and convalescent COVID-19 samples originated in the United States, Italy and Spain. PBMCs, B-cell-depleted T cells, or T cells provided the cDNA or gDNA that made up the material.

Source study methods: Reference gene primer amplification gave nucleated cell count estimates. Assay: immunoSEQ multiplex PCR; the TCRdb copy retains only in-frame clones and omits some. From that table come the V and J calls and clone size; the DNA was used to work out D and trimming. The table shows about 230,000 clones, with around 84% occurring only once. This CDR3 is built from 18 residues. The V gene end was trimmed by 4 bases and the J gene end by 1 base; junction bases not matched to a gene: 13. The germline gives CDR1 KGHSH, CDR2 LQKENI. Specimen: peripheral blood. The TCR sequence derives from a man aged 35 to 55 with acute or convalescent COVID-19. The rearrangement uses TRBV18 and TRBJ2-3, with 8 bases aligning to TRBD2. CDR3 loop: CASSRSLAGPGGTDTQYF. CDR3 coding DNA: TGTGCCAGCTCACGCTCCCTAGCGGGTCCCGGGGGCACAGATACGCAGTATTTT.